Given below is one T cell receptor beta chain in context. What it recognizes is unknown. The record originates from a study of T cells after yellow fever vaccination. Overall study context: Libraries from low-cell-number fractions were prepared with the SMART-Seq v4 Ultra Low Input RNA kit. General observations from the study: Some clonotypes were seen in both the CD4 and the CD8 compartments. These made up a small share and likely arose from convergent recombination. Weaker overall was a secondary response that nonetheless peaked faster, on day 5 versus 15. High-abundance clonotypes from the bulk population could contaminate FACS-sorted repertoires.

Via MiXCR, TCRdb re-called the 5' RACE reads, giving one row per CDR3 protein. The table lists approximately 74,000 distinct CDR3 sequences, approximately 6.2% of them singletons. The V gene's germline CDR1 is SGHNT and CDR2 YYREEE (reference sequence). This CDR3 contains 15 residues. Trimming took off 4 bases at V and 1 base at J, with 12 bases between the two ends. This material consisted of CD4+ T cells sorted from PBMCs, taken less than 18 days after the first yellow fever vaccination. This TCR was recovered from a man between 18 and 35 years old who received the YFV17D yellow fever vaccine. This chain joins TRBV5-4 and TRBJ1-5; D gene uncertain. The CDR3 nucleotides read TGTGCCAGCAGCCCCGGACCGAGGAGCAATCAGCCCCAGCATTTT. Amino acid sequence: CASSPGPRSNQPQHF.